This T cell receptor (beta chain) was sequenced during a study of neurological immune-mediated disorders. Study-wide results and limits: No CDR3 amino acid sequences were shared by expanded clones across subjects, suggesting private repertoires in all groups.

Synthesis of cDNA was accomplished via 5'RACE employing 10-nucleotide random UMIs. The authors obtained over 160 million TCR-beta sequences from 15-18 subjects per sequencing run. TCRdb fed the 5' RACE reads into MiXCR, producing one record per CDR3 protein. The table shows some 16,000 distinct CDR3 sequences, with roughly 15% occurring only once. In its sample, this clonotype was seen many times. Antigen unknown. V shed 3 bases and J 3 bases; nucleotides not matched to a gene: 3. The CDR3 is 14 residues long. Unsorted libraries were prepared from 2 million PBMCs held at -80 C. Sequencing input: PBMCs. This clonotype was obtained from a man aged 55 to 70 with HTLV-1-associated myelopathy (HAM/TSP). This chain connects TRBV12-3 or TRBV12-4 to TRBJ2-3, with TRBD2 matching over 7 bases. The CDR3 DNA sequence: TGTGCCAGCAGTTTCGGGGGGTCAACAGATACGCAGTATTTT. Translation: CASSFGGSTDTQYF.